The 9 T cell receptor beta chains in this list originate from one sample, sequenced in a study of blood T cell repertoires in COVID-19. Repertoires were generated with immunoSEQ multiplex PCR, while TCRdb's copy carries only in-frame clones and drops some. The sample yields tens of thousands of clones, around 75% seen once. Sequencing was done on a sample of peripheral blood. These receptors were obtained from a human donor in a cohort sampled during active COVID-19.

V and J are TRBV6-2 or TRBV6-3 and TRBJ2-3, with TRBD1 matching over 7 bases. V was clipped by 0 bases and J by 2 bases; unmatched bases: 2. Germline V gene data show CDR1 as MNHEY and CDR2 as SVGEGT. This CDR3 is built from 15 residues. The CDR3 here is CASSYSGTVTDTQYF. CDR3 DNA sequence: TGTGCCAGCAGTTACTCCGGGACAGTCACAGATACGCAGTATTTT.

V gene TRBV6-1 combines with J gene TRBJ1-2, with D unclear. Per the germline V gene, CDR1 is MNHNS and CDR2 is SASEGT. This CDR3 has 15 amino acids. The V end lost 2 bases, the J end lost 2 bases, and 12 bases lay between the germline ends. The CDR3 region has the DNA TGTGCCAGCAGTGAAAATTCAGGAGGAAACTATGGCTACACCTTC. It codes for CASSENSGGNYGYTF.

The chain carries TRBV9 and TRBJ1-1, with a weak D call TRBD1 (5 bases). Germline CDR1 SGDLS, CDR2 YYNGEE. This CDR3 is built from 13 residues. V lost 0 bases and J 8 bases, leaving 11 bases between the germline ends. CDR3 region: CASSVAPGSEAFF. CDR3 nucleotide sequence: TGTGCCAGCAGCGTAGCCCCAGGGTCGGAAGCTTTCTTT.

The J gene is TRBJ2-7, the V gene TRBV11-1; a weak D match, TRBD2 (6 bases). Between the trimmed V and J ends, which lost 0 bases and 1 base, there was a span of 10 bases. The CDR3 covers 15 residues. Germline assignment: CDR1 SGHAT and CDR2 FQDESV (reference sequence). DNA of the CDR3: TGTGCCAGCAGCTTAGCTCCGGGAGCGTCCTACGAGCAGTACTTC. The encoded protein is CASSLAPGASYEQYF.

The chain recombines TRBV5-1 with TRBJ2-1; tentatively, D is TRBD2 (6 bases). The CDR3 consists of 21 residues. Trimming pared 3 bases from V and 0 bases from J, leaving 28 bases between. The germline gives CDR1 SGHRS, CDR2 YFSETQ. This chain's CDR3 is CASSSPSGTLPTLFSYNEQFF. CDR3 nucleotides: TGCGCCAGCAGCTCGCCGTCCGGGACTTTGCCTACCTTATTCTCCTACAATGAGCAGTTCTTC.

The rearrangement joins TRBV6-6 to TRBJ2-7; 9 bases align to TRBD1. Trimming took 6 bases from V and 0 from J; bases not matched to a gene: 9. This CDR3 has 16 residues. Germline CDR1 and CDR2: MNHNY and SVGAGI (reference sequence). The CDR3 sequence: CASSHSGQGGSYEQYF. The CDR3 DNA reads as TGTGCCAGCAGCCACTCGGGACAGGGAGGCTCCTACGAGCAGTACTTC.

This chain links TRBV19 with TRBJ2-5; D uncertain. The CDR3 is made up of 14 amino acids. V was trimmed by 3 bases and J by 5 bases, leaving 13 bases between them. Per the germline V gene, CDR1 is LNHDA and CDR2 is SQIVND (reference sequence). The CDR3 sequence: CASSIPSTPETQYF. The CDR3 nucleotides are TGTGCCAGTAGTATCCCCTCTACCCCGGAGACCCAGTACTTC.

Here the CDR3 reads CASSLVEVTSYEQYF. In DNA, the CDR3 is TGTGCCAGCAGCTTGGTTGAGGTTACCTCCTACGAGCAGTACTTC. The rearrangement links TRBV5-6 to TRBJ2-7, with no clear D. Germline loops: CDR1 SGHDT, CDR2 YYEEEE. Trimming shortened V by 0 bases and J by 0 bases, and 10 bases separated the two germline ends. The CDR3 loop spans 15 amino acids.

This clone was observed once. Written as DNA, the CDR3 is TGCGCCAGCAGCTTGCGGGCCAGCGGAACCGGGGAGCTGTTTTTT. Translation: CASSLRASGTGELFF. The chain employs TRBV5-1 and TRBJ2-2; D may be TRBD2 (5 bases). V was cut by 1 base and J by 5 bases, with 12 bases left in between. The V gene's germline CDR1 is SGHRS and CDR2 YFSETQ. The CDR3 covers 15 residues. Complete variable domain (other parts from reference TRBV5-1 and TRBJ2-2): KAGVTQTPRYLIKTRGQQVTLSCSPISGHRSVSWYQQTPGQGLQFLFEYFSETQRNKGNFPGRFSGRQFSNSRSEMNVSTLELGDSALYLCASSLRASGTGELFFGEGSRLTVL.